This note documents a single TCR beta chain sequence. Its cognate antigen has yet to be identified. These data originate in a study of cytomegalovirus exposure and HLA in healthy donors (dated by TCRdb to between 2016 and 2019). Context from the whole study: An earlier analysis of a few hundred of the donors reported about 280 Gb of sequence data and about 120 million unique TCR beta sequences obtained from 180 million or so T cells. An early release covering roughly 600 HLA-typed donors comprised around 300 gigabases of sequencing data and roughly 86 million unique TCR sequences. Of the approximately 400 genotyped donors, over 70% fell in the genetic ancestry cluster associated with self-reported Caucasian donors. The study was designed to test whether signatures of past pathogen exposure could be identified by cataloging public T cell receptors. The study used immunosequencing to profile the T cell repertoires of more than 650 subjects and linked those repertoires to cytomegalovirus serostatus. A separate validation cohort of roughly 130 different subjects was used in addition to the 666-subject first cohort. To predict cytomegalovirus infection status, the study brought together high-throughput TCR immunosequencing, statistical association of individual TCRs with disease status, and machine learning. To study patterns of TCR occurrence, a later analysis re-analyzed previously published TCR beta repertoires from around 660 donors and added high-resolution HLA genotyping. In the later analysis, no new phenotypic data were used to find candidate immune exposures; instead, reliance was placed on TCR beta sequences and their occurrence across donors. To decide whether each TCR beta V gene segment behaved as functional or pseudogenic, an earlier analysis of 587 of the donors relied on high-throughput TCR beta sequencing. Donor age, sex, ethnicity and CMV serostatus were compiled together with the repertoire data. A later genetic analysis used genome-wide SNP genotypes for about 55% of the 666 donors, treating that subset as a discovery cohort. Every discovery cohort repertoire had been produced on one sequencing platform. Both class I and class II loci were covered by HLA typing, at four-digit resolution. The number of typed donors differed by locus: roughly 629-630 for A, B, C, DRB1 and DQB1; approximately 540 for DQA1; around 580 for DPA1; and roughly 490 for DPB1. Roughly five DR-DQ haplotypes were handled as single units for association and clustering, since linkage in the cohort was strong. On average, roughly 200,000 unique TCR beta nucleotide sequences were sequenced per donor among fewer than 500 genotyped donors of the cohort, with roughly 18% of those sequences being non-productive.

Libraries were constructed by the immunoSEQ multiplex PCR assay. A mixture of 60 forward primers for TCR Vbeta segments and 13 reverse primers for TCR Jbeta segments was used in the multiplex PCR. The CDR3 region of rearranged TCR beta genes was amplified from genomic DNA by a multiplex PCR assay. The Illumina HiSeq System was used to sequence the amplified TCR beta libraries as 87-base-pair reads. The study's own analysis went as follows. In a later analysis, roughly 80 million unique TCR beta chains were counted across the roughly 610 repertoires, and around 10 million of these chains were shared by at least two donors. To remove PCR and sequencing errors, raw reads were error-corrected and collapsed into unique sequences using a nearest-neighbor algorithm that merged closely related sequences. V, D and J gene segments were assigned by aligning CDR3 sequences to IMGT reference sequences. For a sequence to be retained, at least a six-nucleotide match to both a V gene segment and a J gene segment was required. A rearrangement was called productive if the CDR3 had no stop codons and remained in frame with V and J, and every other rearrangement was called non-productive. CDR3 was defined according to IMGT convention as the region running from the second conserved V-encoded cysteine to the conserved J-encoded phenylalanine. Sequences without an unambiguous match to a single V gene segment were excluded from the earlier analysis of almost 600 of the donors. In an earlier analysis of several hundred of the donors, a V segment was called functional when productive rearrangements were above 56.7%, and segregating when the standard deviation between donors exceeded 5%. A statistical classification framework was built to diagnose cytomegalovirus status from the catalog of TCR beta chain sequences. V and J gene assignment, in a later analysis, came from comparing TCR nucleotide sequences with IMGT/GENE-DB human TR gene sequences. In a later analysis, CDR3 sequences and most-parsimonious VDJ recombination scenarios were assigned using the TCRdist pipeline. A later analysis defined each TCR beta chain by its CDR3 amino acid sequence plus V-gene family, and excluded reads lacking a unique V-gene family. A later analysis removed roughly 590 highly shared, low-generation-probability nucleotide sequences to deal with suspected cross-contamination and a sequencing artifact. In a later analysis, a clonal expansion index for each public chain was calculated from normalized within-repertoire ranks of inferred template counts. In a later analysis, generation probabilities were computed using a VDJ recombination model fitted to out-of-frame rearrangements, and the results were checked against IGoR. In a later analysis, TCR-TCR, TCR-HLA and TCR-CMV co-occurrence was scored with hypergeometric tests, and a repertoire-size bias correction was applied to TCR pairs. To estimate false discovery rates, a later analysis permuted the HLA or CMV assignments 20 times. A later analysis grouped co-occurring TCRs with DBSCAN, adding TCRdist sequence similarity when clustering within HLA-allele-positive subsets. For co-occurrence clustering, repertoires with fewer than 30,000 or more than 120,000 public chains were excluded, along with about five repertoires with anomalous nucleotide sharing. Entries here come from immuneACCESS through TCRdb and include only in-frame sequences with V and J called. Some clones fail to appear in such tables; in the studies checked, an unresolved V gene covers under half of the shortfall, and the cause of the remainder is unknown. The D gene and trimming were derived from the DNA, and the V and J assignments and clone size from that table. The sample table records 35,000 to 45,000 clones. In total, the top ten clones hold over 5.5% of the sample.

The germline V gene gives CDR1 as KGHSH and CDR2 as LQKENI. The CDR3 goes from the cysteine to the phenylalanine over 14 residues. This entry keeps only the CDR3 DNA: 42 bases, framed from base 1. The junction carries 11 bases between V and J, which are trimmed by 0 bases and 8 bases respectively. The cohort consisted of 600 to 700 healthy bone marrow donors. All cohort members were sampled while nominally healthy, although unrecorded immune exposures were likely present. CMV serostatus was recorded as positive for roughly 290 and negative for about 55% of the roughly 700 cohort members, whereas no CMV serostatus was recorded for the donor in question. Every donor gave a peripheral blood sample, and the peripheral blood mononuclear cells from that sample were used for TCR beta sequencing. Genomic DNA extraction from the blood cell samples was performed with the Qiagen DNeasy Blood Extraction Kit.

Overall study results and their limits: Correlated functional status among segregating V segments might reflect linkage disequilibrium, but an unknown experimental factor could not be ruled out. At a false discovery rate of 0.05, a later analysis linked around 15,000 TCR beta sequences to specific HLA alleles. Compared with the approximately 720-donor mean, donors in an Asian-associated ancestry cluster had fewer N-insertions in productive TCRs, according to a later genetic analysis. The classifier was reported to diagnose cytomegalovirus status with high specificity and sensitivity in both the original cohort and the validation cohort. According to the authors, the approach could potentially be generalized to other disease states and immunological phenotypes. An earlier analysis of 587 of the donors showed that most TCR beta V segments appeared in productive rearrangements either about 87% or about 30% of the time, which broadly matched IMGT annotations. A further reported finding was that TCR beta sequences accurately predicted the HLA-A and HLA-B alleles for most subjects in the first cohort. The only immune exposure information available for the cohort was CMV serostatus. Only TCR beta chains were sequenced in this cohort, and the absence of alpha or paired-chain data limited detectable features. In a later analysis, most CMV-associated TCR beta chains were found to appear HLA-restricted, with HLA associations seemingly driven largely by CMV exposure. Compared with equally common non-associated chains, HLA-associated TCR beta chains in a later analysis were more clonally expanded and had lower generation probabilities. A later genetic analysis associated a missense DCLRE1C variant with V-gene and J-gene trimming of TCR beta chains, and an independent cohort replicated the association. Several of the top co-occurrence clusters appeared to be linked to parvovirus B19, influenza, CMV and Epstein-Barr virus, according to a later analysis. In vitro tests confirmed that a few of the cytomegalovirus-associated TCR beta chains recognize cytomegalovirus antigens. Most TCR sequences were observed very rarely across donors, whereas some public TCRs were present in many individuals. Assigning TCR associations to individual alleles was difficult when HLA alleles, especially DR and DQ, strongly co-occurred. Because HLA typing was unavailable for some donors at each locus, only the typed subset was used in association tests. The study listed 164 TCR beta chains as associated with cytomegalovirus. According to a later analysis, TCR association rates differed among HLA loci, with DRB1 alleles showing the most associated TCRs and HLA-C alleles showing the fewest. The earlier analysis of fewer than 750 of the donors excluded fewer than 20 rarely observed V segments, including chromosome 9 orphons, because counts were too low. The 87-base-pair reads could not distinguish some IMGT-functional V segments, including TRBV6-2 and TRBV6-3, so those segments were excluded. Sequencing depth was assumed to be roughly uniform across donors in the presence/absence analyses, though that assumption may not hold. A group of highly shared sequence variants was considered likely to be a technical artifact of the sequencing pipeline.

The TCR was taken from a human donor in good health. Recombination joined TRBV18 with TRBJ1-3, with a weak D call of TRBD1 (5 bases match). Sequences were obtained from PBMCs. The CDR3 corresponds to CASSPPVGVHTIYF. The nucleotide sequence reads TGTGCCAGCTCACCACCGGTAGGGGTACACACCATATATTTT.